This T cell receptor beta chain was identified in a study of T cells after yellow fever vaccination. Study-wide context: Each low-cell-number fraction was prepared by means of SMART-Seq v4 Ultra Low Input.

In TCRdb, the 5' RACE reads were re-called with MiXCR into one record per CDR3 protein. The sample carries approximately 610,000 distinct CDR3 sequences, about a sixth recorded once. This clonotype was observed a handful of times. Germline CDR1 reads KGHSH; CDR2 reads LQKENI. The V gene lost 8 bases and the J gene lost 0 bases, with 11 bases spanning the gap. This CDR3 is built from 13 residues. The chain combines TRBV18 with TRBJ2-7; possibly TRBD1 for D (5 bases). Sequencing was performed on PBMCs, taken 5 days after the first yellow fever vaccination. The TCR was taken from a young man who received the YFV17D yellow fever vaccine. As DNA, the CDR3 is TGTGCCAGCGCCCAACAGGACTCCTACGAGCAGTACTTC. As protein: CASAQQDSYEQYF.